These T cell receptor beta chains were read from a single sample in a study of blood T cell repertoires in COVID-19. Produced via immunoSEQ multiplex PCR; TCRdb's table is partial and in-frame only. This table has approximately 220,000 clones, around 90% appearing once. Sequenced: PBMCs or T cells enriched from blood (not recorded which). Receptors originate from a woman in her twenties or thirties who had recovered from COVID-19. CDR3s include the opening cysteine and the closing phenylalanine or tryptophan. Fields, in order: J gene, clone size, V gene, D gene, CDR3 protein, CDR3 DNA. The D gene is left open where the match is weak. Clone size is given for some rows only: seen once, a few or many times, or a class if the clone is expanded.

J: TRBJ2-3; size: -; V: TRBV4-2; D: TRBD2; CDR3: CASSQASGNTDTQYF; DNA: TGTGCCAGCAGCCAGGCTAGCGGGAACACAGATACGCAGTATTTT
J: TRBJ2-1; size: -; V: TRBV4-3; D: -; CDR3: CASSQEATGGPSYNEQFF; DNA: TGCGCCAGCAGCCAAGAGGCAACGGGGGGCCCCTCCTACAATGAGCAGTTCTTC
J: TRBJ2-3; size: -; V: TRBV4-1; D: -; CDR3: CASSPGSTSTDTQYF; DNA: TGCGCCAGCAGCCCGGGTAGCACTAGCACAGATACGCAGTATTTT
J: TRBJ2-6; size: -; V: TRBV19; D: -; CDR3: CASTGSSGANVLTF; DNA: TGTGCCAGTACGGGGAGCTCTGGGGCCAACGTCCTGACTTTC
J: TRBJ1-4; size: -; V: TRBV15; D: -; CDR3: CATRRGVNEKLFF; DNA: TGTGCCACCAGGCGGGGTGTTAATGAAAAACTGTTTTTT
J: TRBJ2-2; size: -; V: TRBV6-4; D: -; CDR3: CASSKGEVGELFF; DNA: TGTGCCAGCAGTAAGGGAGAGGTCGGGGAGCTGTTTTTT
J: TRBJ2-1; size: -; V: TRBV9; D: TRBD1; CDR3: CASSVAAGTEGNEQFF; DNA: TGTGCCAGCAGCGTAGCCGCCGGGACAGAGGGCAATGAGCAGTTCTTC
J: TRBJ2-7; size: -; V: TRBV3-1/TRBV3-2; D: -; CDR3: CASSLSEGYEQYF; DNA: TGTGCCAGCAGCCTCTCTGAGGGATACGAGCAGTACTTC
J: TRBJ2-3; size: -; V: TRBV7-6; D: TRBD2; CDR3: CASRSGRGGGGGTDTQYF; DNA: TGTGCCAGCAGATCTGGACGGGGGGGAGGTGGGGGCACAGATACGCAGTATTTT
J: TRBJ1-6; size: -; V: TRBV6-5; D: -; CDR3: CASRPGQGQNSPLHF; DNA: TGTGCCAGCAGACCAGGTCAGGGTCAGAATTCACCCCTCCACTTT
J: TRBJ2-7; size: -; V: TRBV5-1; D: -; CDR3: CASSFMSGNALYEQYF; DNA: TGCGCCAGCAGCTTCATGTCAGGGAATGCGCTCTACGAGCAGTACTTC
J: TRBJ1-1; size: -; V: TRBV29-1; D: TRBD1; CDR3: CSVETGRRRDSLIAEAFF; DNA: TGCAGCGTTGAGACAGGTCGCCGCCGGGACAGCCTAATCGCTGAAGCTTTCTTT
J: TRBJ2-7; size: -; V: TRBV5-1; D: -; CDR3: CASSLRGVLSYEQYF; DNA: TGCGCCAGCAGCTTGAGAGGAGTCCTCTCCTACGAGCAGTACTTC
J: TRBJ2-2; size: -; V: TRBV9; D: TRBD1; CDR3: CASSAGTGRTGELFF; DNA: TGTGCCAGCAGCGCCGGGACAGGGAGAACCGGGGAGCTGTTTTTT
J: TRBJ1-2; size: -; V: TRBV3-1/TRBV3-2; D: -; CDR3: CASSQGQTSYGYTF; DNA: TGTGCCAGCAGCCAAGGACAGACCAGCTATGGCTACACCTTC
J: TRBJ1-1; size: once; V: TRBV7-6; D: TRBD1; CDR3: CASSPWTGRNTEAFF; DNA: TGTGCCAGCAGCCCATGGACAGGAAGGAACACTGAAGCTTTCTTT
J: TRBJ2-7; size: few; V: TRBV15; D: TRBD1; CDR3: CATSGRDRGLEQYF; DNA: TGTGCCACCAGCGGCCGGGACAGGGGGCTCGAGCAGTACTTC
J: TRBJ1-5; size: -; V: TRBV19; D: -; CDR3: CASSIAGGARQPQHF; DNA: TGTGCCAGTAGTATAGCGGGAGGGGCCCGACAGCCCCAGCATTTT
J: TRBJ1-2; size: -; V: TRBV4-1; D: TRBD1; CDR3: CASSQERDSFNYGYTF; DNA: TGCGCCAGCAGCCAAGAGAGGGACAGTTTTAACTATGGCTACACCTTC
J: TRBJ2-1; size: -; V: TRBV5-6; D: TRBD2; CDR3: CASSLSLAGASYNEQFF; DNA: TGTGCCAGCAGCTTGTCACTAGCGGGCGCCTCCTACAATGAGCAGTTCTTC
J: TRBJ2-5; size: -; V: TRBV2; D: TRBD2; CDR3: CASSVGLAGEETQYF; DNA: TGTGCCAGCAGCGTGGGACTAGCGGGGGAAGAGACCCAGTACTTC
J: TRBJ2-7; size: -; V: TRBV5-6; D: -; CDR3: CASSWANEQYF; DNA: TGTGCCAGCAGCTGGGCGAACGAGCAGTACTTC
J: TRBJ1-6; size: -; V: TRBV19; D: -; CDR3: CASSILSNGEDSPLHF; DNA: TGTGCCAGTAGTATCTTGAGCAACGGGGAGGATTCACCCCTCCACTTT
J: TRBJ1-2; size: few; V: TRBV7-9; D: -; CDR3: CASSSTVTGTGYTF; DNA: TGTGCCAGCAGCTCGACTGTGACAGGCACTGGCTACACCTTC
J: TRBJ2-3; size: -; V: TRBV7-9; D: -; CDR3: CASSPRRSTDTQYF; DNA: TGTGCCAGCAGCCCTAGACGGTCCACAGATACGCAGTATTTT
J: TRBJ2-1; size: -; V: TRBV18; D: TRBD1; CDR3: CASSQGQGTYNEQFF; DNA: TGTGCCAGCTCACAGGGACAGGGTACCTACAATGAGCAGTTCTTC
J: TRBJ1-4; size: once; V: TRBV5-4; D: -; CDR3: CASSLGVGEKLFF; DNA: TGTGCCAGCAGCTTGGGAGTCGGTGAAAAACTGTTTTTT
J: TRBJ2-5; size: -; V: TRBV12-3/TRBV12-4; D: -; CDR3: CASSRPAAETQYF; DNA: TGTGCCAGCAGCCGACCGGCAGCGGAGACCCAGTACTTC
J: TRBJ1-1; size: -; V: TRBV4-1; D: -; CDR3: CASSQGGTSEAFF; DNA: TGCGCCAGCAGCCAAGGGGGGACTAGTGAAGCTTTCTTT
J: TRBJ2-7; size: -; V: TRBV13; D: -; CDR3: CASSFLSSYEQYF; DNA: TGTGCCAGCAGCTTTCTGAGCTCCTACGAGCAGTACTTC
J: TRBJ1-1; size: -; V: TRBV18; D: -; CDR3: CASSPRILREDMNTEAFF; DNA: TGTGCCAGCTCACCACGAATCCTCAGGGAGGATATGAACACTGAAGCTTTCTTT
J: TRBJ1-1; size: -; V: TRBV18; D: TRBD1; CDR3: CASSPGQGRIRNTEAFF; DNA: TGTGCCAGCTCGCCTGGACAGGGGAGGATTCGGAACACTGAAGCTTTCTTT
J: TRBJ2-3; size: -; V: TRBV5-1; D: TRBD2; CDR3: CASSLGGLAGGLLTDTQYF; DNA: TGCGCCAGCAGCTTGGGTGGGCTAGCGGGGGGCCTTCTCACAGATACGCAGTATTTT
J: TRBJ1-6; size: few; V: TRBV11-2; D: -; CDR3: CASSLGGLNSPLHF; DNA: TGTGCCAGCAGCTTGGGGGGACTTAATTCACCCCTCCACTTT
J: TRBJ2-3; size: -; V: TRBV11-3; D: TRBD2; CDR3: CASSSGLAADTQYF; DNA: TGTGCCAGCAGCTCGGGACTAGCGGCAGATACGCAGTATTTT
J: TRBJ2-1; size: -; V: TRBV9; D: TRBD2; CDR3: CANSARGAGADYNEQFF; DNA: TGTGCCAACAGCGCGAGGGGAGCGGGGGCAGATTACAATGAGCAGTTCTTC
J: TRBJ2-1; size: once; V: TRBV12-3/TRBV12-4; D: TRBD2; CDR3: CASSPGLEQFF; DNA: TGTGCCAGCAGCCCGGGACTAGAGCAGTTCTTC
J: TRBJ1-1; size: -; V: TRBV5-4; D: TRBD1; CDR3: CASTSTGGNTEAFF; DNA: TGTGCCAGCACATCGACAGGGGGGAACACTGAAGCTTTCTTT
J: TRBJ1-5; size: -; V: TRBV12-5; D: -; CDR3: CASGPMTDGNQPQHF; DNA: TGTGCTAGTGGCCCCATGACAGACGGGAATCAGCCCCAGCATTTT
J: TRBJ1-4; size: -; V: TRBV5-6; D: -; CDR3: CASSLVGREKLFF; DNA: TGTGCCAGCAGTTTGGTGGGGCGCGAAAAACTGTTTTTT
J: TRBJ1-5; size: -; V: TRBV7-2; D: -; CDR3: CASSLESYSNQPQHF; DNA: TGTGCCAGCAGCTTAGAGAGCTATAGCAATCAGCCCCAGCATTTT
J: TRBJ1-1; size: once; V: TRBV5-1; D: TRBD1; CDR3: CASSSGQENTEAFF; DNA: TGCGCCAGCAGCTCCGGACAGGAGAACACTGAAGCTTTCTTT
J: TRBJ2-2; size: -; V: TRBV18; D: TRBD2; CDR3: CASSPTSGTGELFF; DNA: TGTGCCAGCTCACCCACTAGCGGGACCGGGGAGCTGTTTTTT